The clone carrying this TCR beta chain is labeled as large. Its antigen is as yet unknown. This entry comes from a study of T cells in localized non-small cell lung cancer. Each adjacent lung sample was taken at least 2 cm from the tumor margin and was free of atypia. The repertoire was sequenced with immunoSEQ multiplex PCR; TCRdb's copy has only in-frame clones and lacks some. Of thousands of clones listed, roughly a quarter are singletons. Regarding the study as a whole: The appearance of a median roughly 58 of the top 100 tumor clones was seen in adjacent lung. Maximal T cell clonality occurred in uninvolved adjacent lung, with tumor ranking below it.

This clonotype was obtained from a male donor aged 60 or over with stage II lung adenocarcinoma. This sample comprised normal lung tissue next to the tumor, obtained before any cancer treatment.

CDR3 nucleotides: TGTGCCAGCAGCTACTCTGACAATGAGCAGTTCTTC. Its translation: CASSYSDNEQFF. V gene TRBV9 combines with J gene TRBJ2-1; no firm D call. From germline, CDR1 is SGDLS and CDR2 YYNGEE. The germline V and J ends were trimmed by 4 bases and 5 bases, with 7 bases remaining between them. This CDR3 is built from 12 residues.